This is a list of T cell receptor beta chains from one sample in a study of human T cells and chemical hapten exposure. TCRdb re-called the RACE reads with MiXCR, one entry per CDR3 protein. The table has about 80,000 distinct CDR3 sequences, approximately 10% seen once; the top ten hold around 1.4%. This specimen was whole blood, taken in connection with sensitization to the hapten diphenylcyclopropenone (DPC). The source of these receptors is a man younger than 35 with alopecia areata. Some clones in this sample may be carry-over from other donors' samples. The CDR3 runs from the conserved cysteine through the conserved F or W. The D gene is left open where the match is weak. Only some rows state a clone size, as once, few, many or a class for expanded clones.

v_call	cdr3_length	d_call	j_call	clone_size	cdr3_aa	cdr3_nt
TRBV6-2/TRBV6-3	17	-	TRBJ2-6	-	CASRRRQEVSGANVLTF	TGTGCCAGCAGACGAAGACAGGAGGTCTCTGGGGCCAACGTCCTGACTTTC
TRBV7-9	17	-	TRBJ2-6	many	CASSLAPSHGGANVLTF	TGTGCCAGCAGCTTAGCGCCCTCCCATGGGGGGGCCAACGTCCTGACTTTC
TRBV29-1	12	-	TRBJ2-3	-	CSVKDPADTQYF	TGCAGCGTTAAGGACCCGGCCGATACGCAGTATTTT
TRBV3-2	18	-	TRBJ2-5	few	CASSQDTGVDRGLETQYF	TGTGCCAGCAGCCAAGATACGGGTGTGGACAGGGGGCTGGAGACCCAGTACTTC
TRBV7-7	15	-	TRBJ2-1	many	CASSPGDNSYNEQFF	TGTGCCAGCAGCCCCGGGGACAACTCCTACAATGAGCAGTTCTTC
TRBV2	13	-	TRBJ1-5	-	CASTDGTYQPQHF	TGTGCCAGCACCGACGGGACGTACCAGCCCCAGCATTTT
TRBV5-6	13	TRBD1	TRBJ1-1	-	CASSQAGGAEAFF	TGTGCCAGCAGCCAGGCAGGGGGGGCTGAAGCTTTCTTT
TRBV6-6	14	-	TRBJ1-1	many	CATQTEFQNTEAFF	TGTGCCACCCAGACAGAATTTCAGAACACTGAAGCTTTCTTT
TRBV7-3	13	-	TRBJ1-6	many	CASSLVRGSPLHF	TGTGCCAGCAGCTTAGTTCGGGGTTCACCCCTCCACTTT
TRBV11-2	14	TRBD1	TRBJ2-3	-	CASSLTGEPDTQYF	TGTGCCAGCAGCTTAACAGGGGAACCAGATACGCAGTATTTT
TRBV6-4	15	-	TRBJ2-1	few	CASRRTDYSYNEQFF	TGTGCCAGCCGCCGGACGGATTACTCCTACAATGAGCAGTTCTTC
TRBV7-3	15	-	TRBJ2-2	few	CASSLGQGRGGELFF	TGTGCCAGCAGCTTAGGCCAGGGACGTGGCGGGGAGCTGTTTTTT
TRBV11-2	15	TRBD2	TRBJ2-2	many	CASPSGGLNTGELFF	TGTGCCAGCCCTAGCGGGGGGCTGAACACCGGGGAGCTGTTTTTT
TRBV7-9	12	TRBD1	TRBJ2-5	many	CASEDREETQYF	TGTGCCAGCGAGGACAGGGAAGAGACCCAGTACTTC
TRBV6-5	16	TRBD1	TRBJ1-6	-	CASSYDCRDRGCTLHF	TGTGCCAGCAGTTACGATTGCCGGGACAGGGGTTGCACCCTCCACTTT
TRBV3-1	15	-	TRBJ2-5	many	CASSQVTQVQETQYF	TGTGCCAGCAGCCAAGTAACCCAGGTCCAAGAGACCCAGTACTTC
TRBV20-1	14	-	TRBJ2-6	many	CSASFRFGANVLTF	TGCAGTGCTAGTTTCAGGTTCGGGGCCAACGTCCTGACTTTC
TRBV4-3	15	-	TRBJ2-2	-	CASSQDSKNTGELFF	TGCGCCAGCAGCCAAGATTCGAAGAACACCGGGGAGCTGTTTTTT
TRBV7-9	16	-	TRBJ2-5	many	CASSLMEGRGGETQYF	TGTGCCAGCAGCTTAATGGAGGGGAGAGGAGGAGAGACCCAGTACTTC
TRBV7-3	14	-	TRBJ2-3	many	CASSLMPSTDTQYF	TGTGCCAGCAGCTTAATGCCTAGCACAGATACGCAGTATTTT
TRBV12-3/TRBV12-4	18	TRBD1	TRBJ2-3	few	CASSSPSSDRGFTDTQYF	TGTGCCAGCAGTTCACCGTCATCGGACAGGGGGTTCACAGATACGCAGTATTTT
TRBV4-1	15	TRBD2	TRBJ2-2	-	CASSQDSGATRELFF	TGCGCCAGCAGCCAAGACAGCGGGGCTACCCGGGAGCTGTTTTTT
TRBV29-1	11	-	TRBJ1-2	-	CSVADFYGYTF	TGCAGCGTCGCTGACTTCTATGGCTACACCTTC
TRBV6-2/TRBV6-3	17	TRBD1	TRBJ2-1	-	CASRTGQGPSSYNEQFF	TGTGCCAGCAGAACTGGACAGGGGCCGAGCTCCTACAATGAGCAGTTCTTC
TRBV20-1	13	TRBD2	TRBJ2-1	few	CSVRGGSYNEQFF	TGCAGTGTCCGGGGGGGCTCCTACAATGAGCAGTTCTTC
TRBV15	13	-	TRBJ2-4	few	CATSSMVKNIQYF	TGTGCCACCAGCAGTATGGTCAAAAACATTCAGTACTTC
TRBV10-2	13	-	TRBJ1-6	many	CASSIQGYSPLHF	TGCGCCAGCAGCATACAGGGTTATTCACCCCTCCACTTT
TRBV10-1	12	-	TRBJ2-7	-	CASSRDLGEQYF	TGCGCCAGCAGCCGGGACCTAGGCGAGCAGTACTTC
TRBV19	14	-	TRBJ2-2	-	CASSWSSHTGELFF	TGTGCCAGTAGTTGGTCTAGCCACACCGGGGAGCTGTTTTTT
TRBV5-6	15	TRBD1	TRBJ1-2	few	CASSLSLTGGYGYTF	TGTGCCAGCAGCTTGTCCCTGACAGGGGGCTATGGCTACACCTTC
TRBV6-1	13	TRBD1	TRBJ1-2	many	CASRDREYYGYTF	TGTGCCAGCAGGGACAGGGAATACTATGGCTACACCTTC
TRBV18	16	TRBD2	TRBJ2-2	few	CASSPSGGLNTGELFF	TGTGCCAGCTCACCAAGCGGGGGGCTAAACACCGGGGAGCTGTTTTTT
TRBV6-4	15	-	TRBJ1-2	many	CASSRDTYSNYGYTF	TGTGCCAGCAGCCGGGACACGTACTCTAACTATGGCTACACCTTC
TRBV28	13	-	TRBJ2-7	few	CASSLTILAEQYF	TGTGCCAGCAGTTTAACTATCCTTGCCGAGCAGTACTTC
TRBV7-2	15	-	TRBJ2-2	few	CASSLLVVVDGELFF	TGTGCCAGCAGCCTCCTCGTCGTTGTGGACGGGGAGCTGTTTTTT
TRBV5-6	16	TRBD1	TRBJ1-4	few	CASSFQGAADDEKLFF	TGTGCCAGCAGCTTCCAGGGGGCAGCAGACGATGAAAAACTGTTTTTT
TRBV19	15	-	TRBJ1-5	few	CASSTTDWGNQPQHF	TGTGCCAGTAGTACTACCGACTGGGGCAATCAGCCCCAGCATTTT
TRBV7-9	13	-	TRBJ1-1	many	CASSLAYRVEAFF	TGTGCCAGCAGCTTAGCCTACAGGGTAGAAGCTTTCTTT
TRBV11-3	17	-	TRBJ2-6	few	CASSPYYGLAGANVLTF	TGTGCCAGCAGCCCTTATTATGGGCTTGCTGGGGCCAACGTCCTGACTTTC
TRBV11-2	13	-	TRBJ2-5	many	CASSTDGQETQYF	TGTGCCAGCAGCACGGACGGCCAAGAGACCCAGTACTTC
TRBV28	13	-	TRBJ1-5	few	CASRPGINQPQHF	TGTGCCAGCAGACCCGGGATAAATCAGCCCCAGCATTTT
TRBV9	15	-	TRBJ2-1	few	CASSVSGSSYNEQFF	TGTGCCAGCAGCGTAAGTGGGAGCTCCTACAATGAGCAGTTCTTC
TRBV13	15	-	TRBJ1-1	-	CASSLRGAMNTEAFF	TGTGCCAGCAGCCTTAGAGGGGCCATGAACACTGAAGCTTTCTTT
TRBV5-4	16	-	TRBJ1-2	few	CASSSPIDRANYGYTF	TGTGCCAGCAGCTCGCCGATTGACAGAGCTAACTATGGCTACACCTTC
TRBV9	13	-	TRBJ2-1	few	CASSVFGGYEQFF	TGTGCCAGCAGCGTATTCGGGGGTTATGAGCAGTTCTTC
TRBV12-3/TRBV12-4	13	-	TRBJ2-5	many	CASSWDGQETQYF	TGTGCCAGCAGCTGGGACGGCCAAGAGACCCAGTACTTC
TRBV24-1	13	-	TRBJ1-5	many	CATSDLSNQPQHF	TGTGCCACCAGTGATTTGTCTAATCAGCCCCAGCATTTT
TRBV9	16	-	TRBJ2-1	once	CASSLNLALLNNEQFF	TGTGCCAGCAGTCTCAATCTAGCGCTACTCAACAATGAGCAGTTCTTC
TRBV20-1	16	-	TRBJ1-5	few	CSATATDNYSNQPQHF	TGCAGTGCTACCGCGACGGACAACTATAGCAATCAGCCCCAGCATTTT
TRBV5-1	12	-	TRBJ2-1	many	CASSSAGNEQFF	TGCGCCAGCAGCTCCGCTGGGAATGAGCAGTTCTTC
TRBV4-3	17	-	TRBJ2-1	many	CASSQYRGTNIYNEQFF	TGCGCCAGCAGCCAATATCGCGGGACCAATATTTACAATGAGCAGTTCTTC
TRBV7-9	16	TRBD1	TRBJ2-3	few	CASSQEDRAITDTQYF	TGTGCCAGCAGCCAGGAGGACAGGGCCATCACAGATACGCAGTATTTT
TRBV10-1	17	-	TRBJ2-2	-	CASSDVEGGLNTGELFF	TGCGCCAGCAGTGACGTTGAGGGGGGATTGAACACCGGGGAGCTGTTTTTT
TRBV11-2	13	-	TRBJ1-6	-	CASSSEMNSPLHF	TGTGCCAGCAGCTCGGAAATGAATTCACCCCTCCACTTT
TRBV12-3/TRBV12-4	18	-	TRBJ2-3	many	CASSFNGHRRRNTDTQYF	TGTGCCAGCAGTTTTAACGGACATCGCAGAAGAAACACAGATACGCAGTATTTT
TRBV12-3/TRBV12-4	14	-	TRBJ1-5	few	CASSLVGQGQPQHF	TGTGCCAGCAGTTTAGTGGGTCAAGGTCAGCCCCAGCATTTT
TRBV4-2	16	TRBD2	TRBJ2-3	-	CASSQGLAGGPDTQYF	TGTGCCAGCAGCCAAGGACTAGCGGGGGGGCCAGATACGCAGTATTTT
TRBV7-3	13	TRBD1	TRBJ2-1	many	CASSSILQGEQFF	TGTGCCAGCAGCTCCATCCTACAGGGGGAGCAGTTCTTC
TRBV29-1	13	TRBD1	TRBJ2-2	-	CSSGQTNTGELFF	TGCAGCTCGGGACAGACGAACACCGGGGAGCTGTTTTTT